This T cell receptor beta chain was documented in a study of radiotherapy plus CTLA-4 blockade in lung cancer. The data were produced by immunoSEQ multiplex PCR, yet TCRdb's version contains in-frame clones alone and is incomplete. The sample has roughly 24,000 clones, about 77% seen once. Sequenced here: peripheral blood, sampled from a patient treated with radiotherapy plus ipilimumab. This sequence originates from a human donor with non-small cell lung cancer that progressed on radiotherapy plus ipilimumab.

This chain's CDR3 is CASSLESKRDYEQYF. The CDR3 nucleotides read TGTGCCAGCAGCTTAGAGTCCAAACGGGATTACGAGCAGTACTTC. The chain links TRBV7-2 to TRBJ2-7, with a weak D call TRBD2 (5 bases). V dropped 1 base and J dropped 4 bases, with 14 bases sitting between them. From germline, CDR1 is SGHTA and CDR2 FQGNSA. The length of the CDR3 is 15 residues.